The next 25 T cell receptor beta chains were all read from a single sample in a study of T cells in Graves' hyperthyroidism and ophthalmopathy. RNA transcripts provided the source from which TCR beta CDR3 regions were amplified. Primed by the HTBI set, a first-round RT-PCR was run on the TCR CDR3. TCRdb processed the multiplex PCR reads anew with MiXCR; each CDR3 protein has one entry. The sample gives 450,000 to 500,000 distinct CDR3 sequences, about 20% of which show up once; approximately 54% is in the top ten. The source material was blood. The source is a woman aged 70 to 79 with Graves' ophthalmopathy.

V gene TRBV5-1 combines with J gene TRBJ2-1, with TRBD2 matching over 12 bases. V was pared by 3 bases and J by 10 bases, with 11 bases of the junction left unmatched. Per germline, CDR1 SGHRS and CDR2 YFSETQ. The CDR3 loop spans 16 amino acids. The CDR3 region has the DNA TGCGCCAGCAGCTACGGAGGGCTAGCGGGAGGGCGAGAGCAGTTCTTC. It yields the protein CASSYGGLAGGREQFF.

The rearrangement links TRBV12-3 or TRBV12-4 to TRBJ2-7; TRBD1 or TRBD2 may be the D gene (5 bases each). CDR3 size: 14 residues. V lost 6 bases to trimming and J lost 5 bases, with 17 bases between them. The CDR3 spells CASSPGAWGNEQYF. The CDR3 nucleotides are TGTGCCAGCAGCCCCGGAGCCTGGGGGAACGAGCAGTACTTC.

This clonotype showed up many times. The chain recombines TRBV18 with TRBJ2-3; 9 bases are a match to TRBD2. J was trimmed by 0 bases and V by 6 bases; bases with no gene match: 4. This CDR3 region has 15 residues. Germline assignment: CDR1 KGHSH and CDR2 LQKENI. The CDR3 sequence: CASSPTSGSTDTQYF. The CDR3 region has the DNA TGTGCCAGCTCGCCTACTAGCGGGAGCACAGATACGCAGTATTTT. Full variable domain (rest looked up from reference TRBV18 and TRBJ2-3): NAGVMQNPRHLVRRRGQEARLRCSPMKGHSHVYWYRQLPEEGLKFMVYLQKENIIDESGMPKERFSAEFPKEGPSILRIQQVVRGDSAAYFCASSPTSGSTDTQYFGPGTRLTVL.

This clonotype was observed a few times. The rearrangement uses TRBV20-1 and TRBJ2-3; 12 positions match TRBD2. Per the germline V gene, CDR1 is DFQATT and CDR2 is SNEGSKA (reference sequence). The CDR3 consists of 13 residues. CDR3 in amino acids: CSPLAGGSDTQYF. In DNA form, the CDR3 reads TGCAGCCCCCTAGCGGGAGGGTCAGATACGCAGTATTTT.

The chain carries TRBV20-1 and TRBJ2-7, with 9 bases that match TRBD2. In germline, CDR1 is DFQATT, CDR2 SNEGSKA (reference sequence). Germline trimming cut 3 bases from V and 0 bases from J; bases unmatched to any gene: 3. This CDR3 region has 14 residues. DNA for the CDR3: TGCAGTGCTAGGACTAGCGGTAACTCCTACGAGCAGTACTTC. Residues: CSARTSGNSYEQYF.

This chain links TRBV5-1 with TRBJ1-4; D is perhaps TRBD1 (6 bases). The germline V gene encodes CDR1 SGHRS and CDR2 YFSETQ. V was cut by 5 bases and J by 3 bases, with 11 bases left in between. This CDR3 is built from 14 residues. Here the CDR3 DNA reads TGCGCCAGCAGAGAGGGGGTGGCTAATGAAAAACTGTTTTTT. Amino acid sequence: CASREGVANEKLFF. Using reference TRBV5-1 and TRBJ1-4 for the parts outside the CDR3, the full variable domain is KAGVTQTPRYLIKTRGQQVTLSCSPISGHRSVSWYQQTPGQGLQFLFEYFSETQRNKGNFPGRFSGRQFSNSRSEMNVSTLELGDSALYLCASREGVANEKLFFGSGTQLSVL.

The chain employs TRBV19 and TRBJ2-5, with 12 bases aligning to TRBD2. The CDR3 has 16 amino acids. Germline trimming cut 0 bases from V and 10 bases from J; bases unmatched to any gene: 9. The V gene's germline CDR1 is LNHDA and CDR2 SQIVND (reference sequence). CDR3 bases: TGTGCCAGTAGTATAGACAGACTAGCGGGAGAGGGGGGCCAGTACTTC. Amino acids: CASSIDRLAGEGGQYF.

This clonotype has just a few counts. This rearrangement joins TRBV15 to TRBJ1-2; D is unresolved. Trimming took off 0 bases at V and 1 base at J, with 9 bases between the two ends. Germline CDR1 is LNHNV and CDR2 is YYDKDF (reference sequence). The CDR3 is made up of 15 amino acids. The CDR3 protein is CATSRDNSLNYGYTF. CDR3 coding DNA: TGTGCCACCAGCAGAGATAATAGCCTTAACTATGGCTACACCTTC.

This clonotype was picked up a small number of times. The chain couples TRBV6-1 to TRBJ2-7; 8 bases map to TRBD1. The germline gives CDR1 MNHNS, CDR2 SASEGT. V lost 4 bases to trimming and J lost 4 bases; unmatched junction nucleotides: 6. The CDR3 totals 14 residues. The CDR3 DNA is TGTGCCAGCAGTGCCGGGACAGGAGCTTACGAGCAGTACTTC. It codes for CASSAGTGAYEQYF.

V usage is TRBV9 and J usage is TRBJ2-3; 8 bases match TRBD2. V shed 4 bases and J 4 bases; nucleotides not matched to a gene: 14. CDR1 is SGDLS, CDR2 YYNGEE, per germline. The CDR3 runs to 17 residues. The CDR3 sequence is CASSIGGGIGNSDTQYF. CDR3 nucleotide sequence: TGTGCCAGCAGCATCGGGGGGGGCATCGGGAATTCAGATACGCAGTATTTT. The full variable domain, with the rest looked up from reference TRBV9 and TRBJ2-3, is DSGVTQTPKHLITATGQRVTLRCSPRSGDLSVYWYQQSLDQGLQFLIQYYNGEERAKGNILERFSAQQFPDLHSELNLSSLELGDSALYFCASSIGGGIGNSDTQYFGPGTRLTVL.

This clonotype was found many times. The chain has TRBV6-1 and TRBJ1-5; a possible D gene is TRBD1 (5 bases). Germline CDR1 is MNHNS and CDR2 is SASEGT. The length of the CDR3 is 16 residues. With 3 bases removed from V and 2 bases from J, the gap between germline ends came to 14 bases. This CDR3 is CASSETRGRGNQPQHF. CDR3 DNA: TGTGCCAGCAGTGAGACGCGGGGACGGGGCAATCAGCCCCAGCATTTT.

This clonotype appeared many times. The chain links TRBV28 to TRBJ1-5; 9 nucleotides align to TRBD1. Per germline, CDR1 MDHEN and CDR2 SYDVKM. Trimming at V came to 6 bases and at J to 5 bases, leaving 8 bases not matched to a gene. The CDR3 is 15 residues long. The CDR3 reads CASRHPDRGYQPQHF. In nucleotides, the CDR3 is TGTGCCAGCAGACATCCTGACAGGGGGTATCAGCCCCAGCATTTT.

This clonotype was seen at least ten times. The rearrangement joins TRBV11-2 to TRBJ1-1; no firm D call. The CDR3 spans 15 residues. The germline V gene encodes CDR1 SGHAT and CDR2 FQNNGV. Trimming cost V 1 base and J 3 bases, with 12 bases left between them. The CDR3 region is CASSLVRGGDTEAFF. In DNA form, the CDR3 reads TGTGCCAGCAGCTTAGTCCGGGGTGGAGACACTGAAGCTTTCTTT. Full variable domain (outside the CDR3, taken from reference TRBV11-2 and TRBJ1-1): EAGVAQSPRYKIIEKRQSVAFWCNPISGHATLYWYQQILGQGPKLLIQFQNNGVVDDSQLPKDRFSAERLKGVDSTLKIQPAKLEDSAVYLCASSLVRGGDTEAFFGQGTRLTVV.

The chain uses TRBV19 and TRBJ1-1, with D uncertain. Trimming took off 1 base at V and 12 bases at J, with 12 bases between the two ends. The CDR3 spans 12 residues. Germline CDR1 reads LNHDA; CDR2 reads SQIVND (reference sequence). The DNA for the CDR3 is TGTGCCAGTAGTATAGCCTTCCGTCGCCCTTTCTTT. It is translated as CASSIAFRRPFF.

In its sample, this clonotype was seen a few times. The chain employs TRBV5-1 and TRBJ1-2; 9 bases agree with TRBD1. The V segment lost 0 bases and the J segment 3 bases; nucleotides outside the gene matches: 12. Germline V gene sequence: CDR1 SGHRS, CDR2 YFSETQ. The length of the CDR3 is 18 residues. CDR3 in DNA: TGCGCCAGCAGCTTGGATTGGACAGGGGCTGGGGGGGACTATGGCTACACCTTC. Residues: CASSLDWTGAGGDYGYTF.

DNA for the CDR3: TGTGCCAGTAGTATAGGTCGACTAGCGGGAGTAGGCTACGAGCAGTACTTC. As protein: CASSIGRLAGVGYEQYF. The chain links TRBV19 to TRBJ2-7, with 12 bases lining up with TRBD2. The V segment lost 1 base and the J segment 3 bases; nucleotides outside the gene matches: 7. This CDR3 has 17 amino acids. The germline V gene has CDR1 LNHDA and CDR2 SQIVND (reference sequence).

CDR3: CASSSTLSGSGANVLTF. The CDR3 region has the DNA TGTGCCAGCAGTTCTACTCTGTCCGGCTCTGGGGCCAACGTCCTGACTTTC. This sequence joins TRBV7-9 and TRBJ2-6; D is undetermined. The CDR3 has 17 residues. V was pared by 6 bases and J by 0 bases, with 15 bases between. The V gene's germline CDR1 is SEHNR and CDR2 FQNEAQ (reference sequence). Full variable domain (outside the CDR3, taken from reference TRBV7-9 and TRBJ2-6): DTGVSQNPRHKITKRGQNVTFRCDPISEHNRLYWYRQTLGQGPEFLTYFQNEAQLEKSRLLSDRFSAERPKGSFSTLEIQRTEQGDSAMYLCASSSTLSGSGANVLTFGAGSRLTVL.

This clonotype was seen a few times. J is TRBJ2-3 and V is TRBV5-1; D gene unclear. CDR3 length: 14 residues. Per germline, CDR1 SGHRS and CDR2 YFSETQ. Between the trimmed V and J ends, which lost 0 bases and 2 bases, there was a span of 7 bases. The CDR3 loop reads CASSLADHTDTQYF. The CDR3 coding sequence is TGCGCCAGCAGCTTGGCGGATCACACAGATACGCAGTATTTT.

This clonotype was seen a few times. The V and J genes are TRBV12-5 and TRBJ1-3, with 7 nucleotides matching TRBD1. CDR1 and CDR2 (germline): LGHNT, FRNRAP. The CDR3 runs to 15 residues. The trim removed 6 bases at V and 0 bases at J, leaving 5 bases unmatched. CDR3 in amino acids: CASGPGTASGNTIYF. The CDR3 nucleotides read TGTGCTAGTGGACCCGGGACAGCCTCTGGAAACACCATATATTTT.

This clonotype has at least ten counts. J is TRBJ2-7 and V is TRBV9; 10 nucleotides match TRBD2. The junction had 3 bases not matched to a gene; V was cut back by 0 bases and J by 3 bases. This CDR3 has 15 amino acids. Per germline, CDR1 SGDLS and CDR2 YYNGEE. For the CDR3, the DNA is TGTGCCAGCAGCGTAGGGGCTAGCGGGAGCTACGAGCAGTACTTC. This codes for CASSVGASGSYEQYF.

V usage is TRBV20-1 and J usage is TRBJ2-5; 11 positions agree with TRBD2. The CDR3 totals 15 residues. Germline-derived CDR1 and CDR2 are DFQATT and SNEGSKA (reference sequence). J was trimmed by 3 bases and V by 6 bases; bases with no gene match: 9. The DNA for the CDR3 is TGCAGTGCCGTCAGACTAGCGGGGCCTAAAGAGACCCAGTACTTC. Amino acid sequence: CSAVRLAGPKETQYF.

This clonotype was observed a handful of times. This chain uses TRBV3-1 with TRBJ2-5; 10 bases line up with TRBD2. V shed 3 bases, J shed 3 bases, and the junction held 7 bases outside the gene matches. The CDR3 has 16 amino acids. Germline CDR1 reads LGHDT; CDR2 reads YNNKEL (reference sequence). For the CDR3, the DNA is TGTGCCAGCAGCCATGGGAGCGGGAGGGCCAAAGAGACCCAGTACTTC. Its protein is CASSHGSGRAKETQYF.

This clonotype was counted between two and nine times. This CDR3 reads CASSSGTSNQPQHF. DNA of the CDR3: TGTGCCAGCAGTTCCGGGACAAGCAATCAGCCCCAGCATTTT. V gene TRBV28 combines with J gene TRBJ1-5, with D possibly TRBD1 on 6 matching bases. This CDR3 contains 14 residues. V was clipped by 4 bases and J by 1 base, with 8 bases between them. The germline CDR1 and CDR2 sequences are MDHEN and SYDVKM.

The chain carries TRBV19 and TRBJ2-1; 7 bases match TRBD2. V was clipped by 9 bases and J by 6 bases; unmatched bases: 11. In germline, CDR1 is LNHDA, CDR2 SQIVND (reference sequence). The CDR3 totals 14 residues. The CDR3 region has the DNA TGTGCCAGCCGCGGGCTAGCGGAAGGCAATGAGCAGTTCTTC. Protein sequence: CASRGLAEGNEQFF.

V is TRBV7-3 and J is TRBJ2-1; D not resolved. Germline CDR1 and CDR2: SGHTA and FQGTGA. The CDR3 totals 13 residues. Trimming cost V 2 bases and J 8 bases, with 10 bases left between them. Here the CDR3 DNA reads TGTGCCAGCAGCTTATTCCCCGGGTATGAGCAGTTCTTC. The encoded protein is CASSLFPGYEQFF. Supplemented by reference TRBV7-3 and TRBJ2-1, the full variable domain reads GAGVSQTPSNKVTEKGKYVELRCDPISGHTALYWYRQSLGQGPEFLIYFQGTGAADDSGLPNDRFFAVRPEGSVSTLKIQRTERGDSAVYLCASSLFPGYEQFFGPGTRLTVL.